This T cell receptor (beta chain) was captured by sequencing in a study of OX40 agonist ivuxolimab in advanced cancers. Study in general: Those enrolled were 70% to 85% male, with a mean age of about 66 years and ages from roughly 23 to 79. Prior checkpoint blockade (anti-PD-1, anti-PD-L1 or anti-CTLA-4) was permitted; approximately 41% had it.

Method: immunoSEQ multiplex PCR; TCRdb's copy keeps in-frame clones and lacks some. The profile shows fewer than 15,000 clones, approximately 80% of them singletons. The CDR3 has 16 amino acids. Trimming pared 4 bases from V and 3 bases from J, leaving 17 bases between. From germline, CDR1 is SGHTS and CDR2 YDEGEE. A few counts support this clone. Its antigen is undetermined. Study-level findings and limits: Relative to CD4+, CD8+ T cells held more expanded clones on average.

The rearrangement uses TRBV5-8 and TRBJ1-5, with a possible D match to TRBD1 (6 bases). The input for sequencing was CD4+ or CD8+ T cells sorted from blood, taken in a trial of the OX40 agonist ivuxolimab. This TCR was sampled from an adult with an advanced solid tumor such as melanoma, head and neck, liver or kidney cancer. The DNA for the CDR3 is TGTGCCAGCAGCAAAGGAGGGGGACGGGTCAATCAGCCCCAGCATTTT. It codes for CASSKGGGRVNQPQHF.